This TCR beta chain was sequenced during a study of blood T cell repertoires in COVID-19. This CDR3 has 12 amino acids. Looked up from germline, CDR1 is KGHSH and CDR2 is LQKENI. V lost 3 bases and J lost 6, with 6 bases in between. The table came from immunoSEQ multiplex PCR; TCRdb's copy has only in-frame clones and leaves some out. Of approximately 100,000 clones in the sample, approximately 92% were seen once. This sequence joins TRBV18 and TRBJ2-1, with no clear D. The specimen sequenced was peripheral blood. The receptor comes from an elderly woman with acute or convalescent COVID-19. CDR3 in amino acids: CASSPYRNEQFF. For the CDR3, the DNA is TGTGCCAGCTCACCCTATCGCAATGAGCAGTTCTTC. Full variable domain (remainder filled in from reference TRBV18 and TRBJ2-1): NAGVMQNPRHLVRRRGQEARLRCSPMKGHSHVYWYRQLPEEGLKFMVYLQKENIIDESGMPKERFSAEFPKEGPSILRIQQVVRGDSAAYFCASSPYRNEQFFGPGTRLTVL.